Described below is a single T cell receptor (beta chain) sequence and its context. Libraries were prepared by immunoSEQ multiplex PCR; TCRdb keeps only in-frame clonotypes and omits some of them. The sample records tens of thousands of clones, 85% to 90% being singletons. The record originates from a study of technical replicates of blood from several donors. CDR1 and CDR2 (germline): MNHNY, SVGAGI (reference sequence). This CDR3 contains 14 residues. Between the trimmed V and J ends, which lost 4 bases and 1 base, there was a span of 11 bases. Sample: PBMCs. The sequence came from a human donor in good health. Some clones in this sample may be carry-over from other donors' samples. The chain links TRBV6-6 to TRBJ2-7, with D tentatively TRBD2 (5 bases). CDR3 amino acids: CASSSPAGSYEQYF. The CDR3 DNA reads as TGTGCCAGCAGTTCCCCCGCGGGTTCCTACGAGCAGTACTTC.